This T cell receptor beta chain is from a study of blood T cell repertoires in COVID-19. Study overall: Italy, Spain and the United States were the sources of the convalescent and acute COVID-19 samples. T cells, B-cell-depleted T cells, or PBMCs provided the cDNA or gDNA that served as material.

The study recruited people aged roughly 18 to 100 years across about two dozen US areas. The CDR3 has 15 amino acids. Trimming pared 6 bases from V and 0 bases from J, leaving 14 bases between. The germline CDR1 and CDR2 sequences are SNHLY and FYNNEI. Under the authors' procedure: It was from reference gene primer amplification that nucleated cell counts were estimated. Produced via immunoSEQ multiplex PCR; TCRdb's table is partial and in-frame only. The V and J calls and clone size come from that table; D and trimming were worked out from the DNA. The sample lists about half a million clones; about nine tenths were seen once.

The sample consisted of PBMCs or T cells enriched from blood (not recorded which). The clonotype originates from an older woman who had recovered from COVID-19. The chain has TRBV2 and TRBJ1-2; maybe TRBD1 (6 bases). The CDR3 DNA sequence: TGTGCCAGCAGCGGCACAGGGCTAGCTAACTATGGCTACACCTTC. Encoded protein: CASSGTGLANYGYTF.